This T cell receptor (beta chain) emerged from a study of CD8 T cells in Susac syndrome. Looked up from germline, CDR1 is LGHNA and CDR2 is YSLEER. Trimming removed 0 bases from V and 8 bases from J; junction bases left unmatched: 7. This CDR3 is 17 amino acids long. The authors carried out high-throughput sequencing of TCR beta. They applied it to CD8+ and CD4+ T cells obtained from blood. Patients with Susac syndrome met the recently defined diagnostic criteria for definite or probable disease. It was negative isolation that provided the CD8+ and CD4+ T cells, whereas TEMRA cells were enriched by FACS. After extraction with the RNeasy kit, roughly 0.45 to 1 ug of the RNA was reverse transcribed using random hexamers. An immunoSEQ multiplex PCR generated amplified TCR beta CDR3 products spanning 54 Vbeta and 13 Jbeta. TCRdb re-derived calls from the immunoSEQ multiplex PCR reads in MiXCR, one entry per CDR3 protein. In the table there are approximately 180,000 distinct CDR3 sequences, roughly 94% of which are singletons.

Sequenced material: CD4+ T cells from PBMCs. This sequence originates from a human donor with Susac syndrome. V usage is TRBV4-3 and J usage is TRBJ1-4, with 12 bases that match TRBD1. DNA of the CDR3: TGCGCCAGCAGCCAAGAGGGACCGGGACAGGGGGCGGAAAAACTGTTTTTT. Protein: CASSQEGPGQGAEKLFF.